The source of this TCR beta chain is a study of T cell repertoires in aging, cancer and after chemotherapy. As for the study in general: Patients with glioblastoma brain tumors were sampled before and after temozolomide-based therapy.

The trim removed 4 bases at V and 6 bases at J, leaving 1 base unmatched. The length of the CDR3 is 13 residues. Germline CDR1 reads SGHTA; CDR2 reads FQGNSA. TCR beta rearrangements were amplified from peripheral blood genomic DNA. Study results and caveats: Immunological memory after chemotherapy cannot be judged from the repertoire data. In each cancer cohort, median generation probability increased across chemotherapy, suggesting thymic output rebounded. Age-matched healthy donors had significantly more diverse, less clonal blood TCR repertoires than untreated cancer patients.

In regard to this clonotype: Its antigen remains unknown.

Multiplex touch-down PCR with TRB-A/B primers amplified rearranged V-D-J TRB sequences. MiXCR, run by TCRdb on the multiplex PCR reads, gives a single entry per CDR3 protein. The sample includes thousands of distinct CDR3 sequences, nearly 45% of them seen just once. The chain couples TRBV7-2 to TRBJ1-4, with 8 bases identical to TRBD1. Input material: blood. The source is a human donor with a solid tumor. The CDR3 DNA reads as TGTGCCAGCAGCTGGACAGGGTATGAAAAACTGTTTTTT. Its translation is CASSWTGYEKLFF.